The clone carrying this T cell receptor (beta chain) was seen more than once but under ten times. This sample is drawn from a study of blood T cell repertoires in COVID-19. Across the whole study: The samples span acute and convalescent COVID-19 from the United States, Italy and Spain.

Germline assignment: CDR1 MDHEN and CDR2 SYDVKM. The CDR3 is 14 amino acids. After removal of 7 bases from V and 5 bases from J, the junction contained 10 bases not matched to a gene. Original processing methods: From reference gene primer amplification, estimates of nucleated cell counts were derived. Using immunoSEQ multiplex PCR, the repertoire was profiled, and TCRdb retains in-frame clones only, with some absent. That table furnishes V, J and clone size, whereas the DNA furnished D and trimming. The sample holds over 200,000 clones, 70% to 90% seen once. The rearrangement links TRBV28 to TRBJ2-5; 7 nucleotides agree with TRBD2. The sequenced sample was peripheral blood. This receptor was obtained from a man aged 18 to 29 with active or convalescent COVID-19. CDR3 protein: CASNLSGIGETQYF. The CDR3 DNA reads TGTGCCAGCAATCTGAGCGGGATCGGGGAGACCCAGTACTTC.